The 31 T cell receptor beta chains presented below share a single source sample, sequenced in a study of technical replicates of blood from a handful of donors. Repertoires were generated with immunoSEQ multiplex PCR, while TCRdb's copy carries only in-frame clones and drops some. The sample lists fewer than 100,000 clones; 97% were seen once. The sequencing sample was made of T cells isolated from PBMCs. These receptors all stem from a human donor in good health.

The V gene is TRBV7-9, the J gene TRBJ2-7; 10 positions agree with TRBD2. CDR1 is SEHNR, CDR2 FQNEAQ, per germline (reference sequence). The CDR3 has 19 amino acids. Germline trimming cut 2 bases from V and 3 bases from J; bases unmatched to any gene: 16. CDR3 amino acids: CASSLTKAGGSGRGYEQYF. In DNA form, the CDR3 reads TGTGCCAGCAGCTTAACGAAGGCAGGGGGCAGCGGGAGGGGCTACGAGCAGTACTTC.

The gene calls are TRBV11-2 and TRBJ2-3; 10 positions match TRBD1. This CDR3 comprises 15 residues. The germline gives CDR1 SGHAT, CDR2 FQNNGV. The V segment lost 5 bases and the J segment 3 bases; nucleotides outside the gene matches: 5. For the CDR3, the DNA is TGTGCCAGCAGCATGGGACAGGGGCGGACAGATACGCAGTATTTT. It yields the protein CASSMGQGRTDTQYF.

The CDR3 is CASSLGPIGGAQGYTF. Written as DNA, the CDR3 is TGTGCCAGCAGCTTAGGCCCCATAGGAGGGGCGCAGGGCTACACCTTC. V gene TRBV7-2 combines with J gene TRBJ1-2; possibly TRBD1 for D (5 bases). Germline V CDR1 and CDR2: SGHTA, FQGNSA. V lost 1 base to trimming and J lost 8 bases, with 20 bases between them. There are 16 residues in the CDR3.

This rearrangement joins TRBV12-5 to TRBJ1-3; 10 nucleotides line up with TRBD1. CDR1 LGHNT and CDR2 FRNRAP come from the germline V gene. V lost 0 bases to trimming and J lost 2 bases; unmatched junction nucleotides: 7. The CDR3 spans 18 residues. The CDR3 spells CASGLVVFGTGAGNTIYF. DNA for the CDR3: TGTGCTAGTGGTTTGGTGGTTTTCGGGACAGGGGCTGGAAACACCATATATTTT.

The chain has TRBV4-2 and TRBJ2-5; 7 bases line up with TRBD2. V shed 4 bases and J 5 bases; nucleotides not matched to a gene: 4. Germline values: CDR1 LGHNA, CDR2 YNFKEQ. This CDR3 has 13 amino acids. The CDR3 is CASSRGSPETQYF. Written as DNA, the CDR3 is TGTGCCAGCAGCCGCGGGAGCCCGGAGACCCAGTACTTC.

V is TRBV28 and J is TRBJ1-1, with 11 bases identical to TRBD1. With 5 bases clipped from V and 7 bases from J, the junction kept 6 bases outside the gene matches. Looked up from germline, CDR1 is MDHEN and CDR2 is SYDVKM. The CDR3 is made up of 14 amino acids. CDR3 nucleotides: TGTGCCAGCAGTGGACAGGGGGCGAACCGTGAAGCTTTCTTT. Its protein product is CASSGQGANREAFF.

This sequence joins TRBV5-6 and TRBJ2-7; 9 bases align to TRBD2. Losses at the gene ends were 4 bases for V and 3 bases for J; bases not matched to a gene: 8. The germline CDR1 and CDR2 sequences are SGHDT and YYEEEE. This CDR3 is built from 15 residues. CDR3 coding DNA: TGTGCCAGCAGCCCACTGGGTAGCGGGAGCTACGAGCAGTACTTC. It encodes CASSPLGSGSYEQYF.

The rearrangement links TRBV6-5 to TRBJ2-2; possibly TRBD2 for D (6 bases). This CDR3 has 13 amino acids. The V and J ends lost 6 bases and 4 bases respectively, with 9 bases between them. The germline CDR1 and CDR2 sequences are MNHEY and SVGAGI. CDR3 DNA sequence: TGTGCCAGCAGCCCCGGGAGCACCGGGGAGCTGTTTTTT. This translates into CASSPGSTGELFF.

The chain links TRBV30 to TRBJ2-5, with D perhaps matching TRBD1 (5 bases). Trimming removed 2 bases from V and 5 bases from J, with 12 bases in between. The CDR3 extends over 13 amino acids. CDR1 is GTSNPN and CDR2 is SVGIG in the germline V gene (reference sequence). The CDR3 here is CAWSSGIRETQYF. The CDR3 DNA is TGTGCCTGGAGTTCAGGGATCCGGGAGACCCAGTACTTC.

This rearrangement joins TRBV6-6 to TRBJ2-3; TRBD1 matches 9 bases. With V trimmed by 5 bases and J by 4 bases, 7 bases remained unmatched. This CDR3 spans 15 amino acids. Germline values: CDR1 MNHNY, CDR2 SVGAGI (reference sequence). The CDR3 sequence is CASSLRDREADTQYF. CDR3 coding DNA: TGTGCCAGCAGTCTAAGGGACAGGGAAGCAGATACGCAGTATTTT.

J is TRBJ2-1 and V is TRBV29-1; TRBD2 aligns across 11 bases. With 2 bases clipped from V and 10 bases from J, the junction kept 13 bases outside the gene matches. Germline CDR1 SQVTM, CDR2 ANQGSEA. There are 16 residues in the CDR3. In nucleotides, the CDR3 is TGCAGCGTTGAAAGGCTAGCGGGAGGAACAGGAGGAGAGCAGTTCTTC. Translated: CSVERLAGGTGGEQFF.

The chain has TRBV7-2 and TRBJ2-1; D unresolved. The CDR3 is 14 residues long. Looked up from germline, CDR1 is SGHTA and CDR2 is FQGNSA. Trimming pared 1 base from V and 2 bases from J, leaving 6 bases between. Written as DNA, the CDR3 is TGTGCCAGCAGCTTAGACACCACCTACAATGAGCAGTTCTTC. Translating it yields CASSLDTTYNEQFF. Based on the CDR3 plus reference TRBV7-2 and TRBJ2-1, the full variable domain is GAGVSQSPSNKVTEKGKDVELRCDPISGHTALYWYRQSLGQGLEFLIYFQGNSAPDKSGLPSDRFSAERTGGSVSTLTIQRTQQEDSAVYLCASSLDTTYNEQFFGPGTRLTVL.

This clone was observed once. The J gene is TRBJ2-7, the V gene TRBV30; 11 bases line up with TRBD2. With 4 bases clipped from V and 3 bases from J, the junction kept 11 bases outside the gene matches. Germline V gives CDR1 GTSNPN, CDR2 SVGIG (reference sequence). This CDR3 is 16 amino acids long. The CDR3 spells CAWTDKTSGNFYEQYF. The CDR3 DNA follows: TGTGCCTGGACCGATAAGACTAGCGGGAATTTCTACGAGCAGTACTTC.

The chain joins TRBV4-2 to TRBJ2-7; no firm D call. The CDR3 loop spans 12 amino acids. Germline-derived CDR1 and CDR2 are LGHNA and YNFKEQ. V lost 6 bases, J lost 1 base, and 7 bases lay in between. The CDR3 loop reads CASRDSSYEQYF. CDR3 DNA: TGTGCCAGCAGAGACTCTTCCTACGAGCAGTACTTC.

V gene TRBV19 combines with J gene TRBJ1-5; TRBD1 matches 10 bases. Germline values: CDR1 LNHDA, CDR2 SQIVND (reference sequence). Trimming at V came to 7 bases and at J to 2 bases, leaving 11 bases not matched to a gene. There are 17 residues in the CDR3. The DNA for the CDR3 is TGTGCCAGTACTGAGACAGGGGGCCTATGGGGCAATCAGCCCCAGCATTTT. Amino acids: CASTETGGLWGNQPQHF.

The CDR3 DNA reads as TGCAGCGTTGAAGAATCCGAAAACTCACCGGGACACCCCTACGAGCAGTACTTC. Its translation is CSVEESENSPGHPYEQYF. The chain is built from TRBV29-1 and TRBJ2-7, with D possibly TRBD1 on 6 matching bases. The CDR3 loop spans 18 amino acids. Germline V gives CDR1 SQVTM, CDR2 ANQGSEA. V was pared by 0 bases and J by 2 bases, with 23 bases between.

V usage is TRBV4-3 and J usage is TRBJ1-3; D gene unclear. V was pared by 0 bases and J by 7 bases, with 7 bases between. Germline V gene data show CDR1 as LGHNA and CDR2 as YSLEER. The CDR3 runs to 13 residues. In DNA form, the CDR3 reads TGCGCCAGCAGCCAAGATCCCCAGAACACCATATATTTT. Translating it yields CASSQDPQNTIYF.

This chain links TRBV7-9 with TRBJ1-1; D unclear. The CDR3 totals 13 residues. Germline V lookup: CDR1 SEHNR, CDR2 FQNEAQ (reference sequence). V gave up 8 bases and J gave up 1 base, with 11 bases separating them. The CDR3 is CASGLHPNTEAFF. CDR3 nucleotides: TGTGCCAGCGGACTACACCCGAACACTGAAGCTTTCTTT.

This sequence joins TRBV7-8 and TRBJ1-4; D is ambiguous. V lost 2 bases to trimming and J lost 6 bases, with 16 bases between them. The CDR3 length is 16 residues. Germline V gene sequence: CDR1 SGHVS, CDR2 FQNEAQ. This CDR3 reads CASSLIPLENYEKLFF. The DNA of the CDR3 is TGTGCCAGCAGCTTAATCCCCCTGGAGAATTATGAAAAACTGTTTTTT.

V gene TRBV6-4 combines with J gene TRBJ2-3; D remains unclear. V was clipped by 2 bases and J by 6 bases, with 12 bases between them. Germline V gives CDR1 MRHNA, CDR2 SNTAGT. The CDR3 consists of 14 residues. CDR3 sequence: CASSDISRIDTQYF. The CDR3 coding sequence is TGTGCCAGCAGTGACATATCCAGGATCGATACGCAGTATTTT.

In this sample, this clone turned up once. The chain carries TRBV7-6 and TRBJ2-3, with 9 bases fitting TRBD2. Unmatched junction bases numbered 12, after V lost 4 bases and J lost 1 base. The germline gives CDR1 SGHVS, CDR2 FNYEAQ. This CDR3 is built from 18 residues. In nucleotides, the CDR3 is TGTGCCAGCAGCTCCAGCGGGAGGTCGATCTATGGCACAGATACGCAGTATTTT. This encodes CASSSSGRSIYGTDTQYF.

The genes are TRBV11-2 and TRBJ1-2; D not certain. This CDR3 is 13 amino acids long. CDR1 is SGHAT and CDR2 is FQNNGV in the germline V gene. V was pared by 2 bases and J by 5 bases, with 9 bases between. The CDR3 nucleotides are TGTGCCAGCAGCTTATACGCGAAATATGGCTACACCTTC. Translating gives CASSLYAKYGYTF.

The chain uses TRBV5-8 and TRBJ2-1; 14 positions match TRBD2. Looked up from germline, CDR1 is SGHTS and CDR2 is YDEGEE. The CDR3 is made up of 16 amino acids. V was pared by 6 bases and J by 12 bases, with 14 bases of the junction left unmatched. The CDR3 region has the DNA TGTGCCAGCAATTTCTTGGGGACTAGCGGGAGCTCATTGCAGTTCTTC. It codes for CASNFLGTSGSSLQFF.

The DNA for the CDR3 is TGTGCCAGCAAGCAGGTAGATACCTACGAGCAGTACTTC. Protein product: CASKQVDTYEQYF. This chain connects TRBV2 to TRBJ2-7; D is unclear. The germline CDR1 and CDR2 sequences are SNHLY and FYNNEI. V lost 7 bases to trimming and J lost 2 bases, with 12 bases between them. The CDR3 has 13 amino acids.

The chain is built from TRBV6-1 and TRBJ1-2, with D possibly TRBD1 on 5 matching bases. CDR1 MNHNS and CDR2 SASEGT come from the germline V gene. V was clipped by 2 bases and J by 4 bases, with 8 bases between them. The CDR3 is 13 amino acids. The CDR3 reads CASSESTVYGYTF. The CDR3 region has the DNA TGTGCCAGCAGTGAATCGACAGTCTATGGCTACACCTTC.

The chain has TRBV7-3 and TRBJ1-4; unclear D gene. V was clipped by 5 bases and J by 8 bases, with 18 bases between them. The length of the CDR3 is 15 residues. Germline-derived CDR1 and CDR2 are SGHTA and FQGTGA. CDR3 bases: TGTGCCAGCAGCCACGGGATTGGGTATAACGAAAAACTGTTTTTT. As protein: CASSHGIGYNEKLFF.

This clone was detected only a few times. CDR3 amino acids: CASSVQGANTGELFF. The CDR3 DNA reads as TGTGCCAGCAGCGTGCAGGGGGCGAACACCGGGGAGCTGTTTTTT. The V and J genes are TRBV9 and TRBJ2-2; 7 bases align to TRBD1. V was pared by 2 bases and J by 0 bases, with 1 base of the junction left unmatched. Germline CDR1 SGDLS, CDR2 YYNGEE. This CDR3 has 15 amino acids.

This rearrangement joins TRBV6-5 to TRBJ1-2; maybe TRBD1 (5 bases). With 6 bases removed from V and 3 bases from J, the gap between germline ends came to 17 bases. Germline V gives CDR1 MNHEY, CDR2 SVGAGI. This CDR3 contains 15 residues. CDR3 sequence reads: CASRRLKGFHYGYTF. CDR3 in DNA: TGTGCCAGCAGACGATTAAAGGGGTTTCACTATGGCTACACCTTC.

CDR3 in amino acids: CASSASVSYEQYF. CDR3 bases: TGTGCCAGTAGTGCTAGCGTCTCCTACGAGCAGTACTTC. V is TRBV19 and J is TRBJ2-7; tentatively, D is TRBD2 (6 bases). Trimming took 5 bases from V and 0 from J, leaving 8 bases between them. This CDR3 has 13 amino acids. Germline CDR1 LNHDA, CDR2 SQIVND (reference sequence).

The V call is TRBV18, the J call TRBJ2-3; 10 bases fit TRBD2. Germline CDR1 KGHSH, CDR2 LQKENI. V lost 2 bases and J lost 0; bases outside the gene matches: 2. CDR3 length: 16 residues. The CDR3, as DNA: TGTGCCAGCTCACCAACGACTAGCGGGAGCACAGATACGCAGTATTTT. It translates to CASSPTTSGSTDTQYF. Based on the CDR3 plus reference TRBV18 and TRBJ2-3, the full variable domain is NAGVMQNPRHLVRRRGQEARLRCSPMKGHSHVYWYRQLPEEGLKFMVYLQKENIIDESGMPKERFSAEFPKEGPSILRIQQVVRGDSAAYFCASSPTTSGSTDTQYFGPGTRLTVL.

The rearrangement joins TRBV27 to TRBJ2-2; 9 bases map to TRBD1. Germline-derived CDR1 and CDR2 are MNHEY and SMNVEV (reference sequence). V shed 3 bases and J 6 bases; nucleotides not matched to a gene: 5. This CDR3 region has 15 residues. The CDR3 coding sequence is TGTGCCAGCAGTTTGGGGACAGGGTGGCCCGGGGAGCTGTTTTTT. Amino acid sequence: CASSLGTGWPGELFF.